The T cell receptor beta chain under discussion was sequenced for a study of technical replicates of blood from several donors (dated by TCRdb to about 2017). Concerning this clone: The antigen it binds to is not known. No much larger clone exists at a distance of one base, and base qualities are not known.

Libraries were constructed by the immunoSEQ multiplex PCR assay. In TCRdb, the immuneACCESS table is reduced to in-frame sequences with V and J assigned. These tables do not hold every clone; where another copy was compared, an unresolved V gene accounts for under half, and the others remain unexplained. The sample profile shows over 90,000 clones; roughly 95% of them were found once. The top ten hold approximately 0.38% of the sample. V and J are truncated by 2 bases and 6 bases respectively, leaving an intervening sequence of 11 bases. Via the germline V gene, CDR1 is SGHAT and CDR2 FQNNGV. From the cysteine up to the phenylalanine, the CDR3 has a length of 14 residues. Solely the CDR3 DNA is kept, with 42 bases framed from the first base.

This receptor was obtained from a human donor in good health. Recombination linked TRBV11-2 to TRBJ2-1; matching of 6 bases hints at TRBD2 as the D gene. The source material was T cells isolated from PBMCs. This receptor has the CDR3 CASSLYPEGNEQFF. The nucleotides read TGTGCCAGCAGCTTATACCCGGAGGGCAATGAGCAGTTCTTC. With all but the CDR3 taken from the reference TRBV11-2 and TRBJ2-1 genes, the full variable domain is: EAGVAQSPRYKIIEKRQSVAFWCNPISGHATLYWYQQILGQGPKLLIQFQNNGVVDDSQLPKDRFSAERLKGVDSTLKIQPAKLEDSAVYLCASSLYPEGNEQFFGPGTRLTVL.